Sequencing of this TCR beta chain was carried out in a study of blood T cell repertoires in COVID-19. Looking at the study overall: Material from acute and convalescent COVID-19 was sourced from the United States, Italy and Spain. PBMCs, B-cell-depleted T cells, or T cells were the source of the cDNA or gDNA that made up the material.

In the authors' workflow: Using reference gene primer amplification, nucleated cell counts were estimated. Using immunoSEQ multiplex PCR, the repertoire was profiled, and TCRdb retains in-frame clones only, with some absent. V and J calls and clone size follow that table, whereas D and trimming were derived from the DNA. The sample includes 30,000 to 35,000 clones, more than 75% of them seen just once. This CDR3 is 15 amino acids long. V lost 5 bases and J lost 0; bases outside the gene matches: 6. Germline loops: CDR1 SNHLY, CDR2 FYNNEI. V is TRBV2 and J is TRBJ1-1; 7 bases fit TRBD1. Sequencing was carried out using peripheral blood. This TCR derives from a man older than 75 with active COVID-19. As DNA, the CDR3 is TGTGCCAGCAGTAGACAGGGCCTAATGAACACTGAAGCTTTCTTT. Residues: CASSRQGLMNTEAFF.